The rows below give T cell receptor beta chains drawn from one sample of a study of shared clonotypes between healthy human individuals. Profiled with immunoSEQ multiplex PCR; TCRdb holds only in-frame clones, not every one. Of approximately 1.5 million clones detected, roughly 98% appear once; the ten largest clones hold less than 0.55%. Sequenced: naive CD4+ T cells sorted from blood. The receptor set was obtained from a man under 40 in good health. The CDR3 runs from the conserved cysteine through the conserved F or W. The D gene is left open where the match is weak. A row's size may be missing; if present it is once, few, many or a size class.

13	NA	TRBV7-2	TRBD2	TRBJ2-4	CASSLGGRNIQYF	TGTGCCAGCAGCTTAGGCGGGAGAAACATTCAGTACTTC
17	NA	TRBV7-9	TRBD2	TRBJ2-7	CASSLKPGLAAIYEQYF	TGTGCCAGCAGCTTAAAACCCGGACTAGCGGCCATCTACGAGCAGTACTTC
14	NA	TRBV6-5	NA	TRBJ1-5	CASTMSRGGQPQHF	TGTGCCAGCACCATGTCGAGGGGGGGTCAGCCCCAGCATTTT
18	NA	TRBV7-9	TRBD2	TRBJ2-7	CASSLALTSGDTSYEQYF	TGTGCCAGCAGCTTAGCTTTAACTAGCGGAGATACCTCCTACGAGCAGTACTTC
14	NA	TRBV5-4	TRBD2	TRBJ2-1	CATQQAGVYNEQFF	TGTGCCACCCAGCAAGCGGGAGTGTACAATGAGCAGTTCTTC
13	NA	TRBV6-5	NA	TRBJ2-7	CASSYVRSYEQYF	TGTGCCAGCAGTTACGTTCGATCCTACGAGCAGTACTTC
15	NA	TRBV5-1	NA	TRBJ1-4	CASSWAEGGDEKLFF	TGCGCCAGCAGCTGGGCGGAGGGTGGAGATGAAAAACTGTTTTTT
14	once	TRBV27	NA	TRBJ1-5	CASSFGFSNQPQHF	TGTGCCAGCAGTTTTGGGTTCAGCAATCAGCCCCAGCATTTT
15	NA	TRBV7-2	NA	TRBJ1-3	CASSLTEGKGNTIYF	TGTGCCAGCAGCTTAACCGAGGGGAAGGGAAACACCATATATTTT
14	NA	TRBV6-5	NA	TRBJ1-5	CASSYLGSNQPQHF	TGTGCCAGCAGTTACCTCGGGAGCAATCAGCCCCAGCATTTT
16	NA	TRBV11-2	TRBD2	TRBJ2-1	CASSLGTSGRYNEQFF	TGTGCCAGCAGCTTAGGTACTAGCGGGAGGTACAATGAGCAGTTCTTC
14	NA	TRBV27	TRBD2	TRBJ2-7	CASSKAGESYEQYF	TGTGCCAGCAGCAAAGCGGGAGAGTCCTACGAGCAGTACTTC
15	NA	TRBV7-2	TRBD2	TRBJ2-1	CASSVMWGGYNEQFF	TGTGCCAGCAGCGTCATGTGGGGAGGGTACAATGAGCAGTTCTTC
15	NA	TRBV27	TRBD1	TRBJ2-7	CASSLSGQGTREQYF	TGTGCCAGCAGTTTATCGGGACAGGGTACTCGGGAGCAGTACTTC
15	NA	TRBV7-8	NA	TRBJ2-3	CASSLERRIAQAQYF	TGTGCCAGCAGCTTAGAAAGACGGATAGCCCAAGCGCAGTATTTT
14	NA	TRBV9	TRBD2	TRBJ2-5	CASSRAGGPETQYF	TGTGCCAGCAGCAGGGCGGGAGGCCCAGAGACCCAGTACTTC
16	NA	TRBV12-5	TRBD1	TRBJ2-1	CASGLTPDRGYNEQFF	TGTGCTAGTGGTTTGACCCCGGACAGGGGTTACAATGAGCAGTTCTTC
12	NA	TRBV2	NA	TRBJ2-3	CAPRRRTDTQYF	TGTGCCCCCCGGCGGCGGACAGATACGCAGTATTTT
15	NA	TRBV4-2	NA	TRBJ1-3	CASSQERISGNTIYF	TGTGCCAGCAGCCAAGAACGGATCTCTGGAAACACCATATATTTT
16	NA	TRBV6-1	TRBD2	TRBJ2-7	CASSAGTSGRMNEQYF	TGTGCCAGCAGTGCCGGGACTAGCGGGAGGATGAACGAGCAGTACTTC
17	NA	TRBV19	NA	TRBJ1-5	CASSIQTSGVSYQPQHF	TGTGCCAGTAGTATACAAACCTCAGGGGTATCCTATCAGCCCCAGCATTTT
16	once	TRBV6-4	NA	TRBJ2-1	CASSGLLTTDYNEQFF	TGTGCCAGCAGTGGCCTTTTGACGACCGACTACAATGAGCAGTTCTTC
15	NA	TRBV7-6	NA	TRBJ2-1	CASSPEEAGPNEQFF	TGTGCCAGCAGCCCGGAGGAGGCAGGGCCCAATGAGCAGTTCTTC
12	NA	TRBV14	NA	TRBJ1-1	CASSQGRFVAFF	TGTGCCAGCAGCCAGGGAAGGTTTGTAGCTTTCTTT
12	once	TRBV28	NA	TRBJ1-2	CASSSPLYGYTF	TGTGCCAGCAGTTCCCCACTATATGGCTACACCTTC
15	NA	TRBV9	NA	TRBJ2-3	CASSKNRVPPDTQYF	TGTGCCAGCAGCAAAAATCGGGTCCCCCCAGATACGCAGTATTTT
13	NA	TRBV11-3	NA	TRBJ2-3	CASSSLTTDTQYF	TGTGCCAGCAGCTCCCTAACAACAGATACGCAGTATTTT
14	NA	TRBV27	NA	TRBJ2-1	CASSLQAGGDEQFF	TGTGCCAGCAGTTTACAGGCCGGAGGTGATGAGCAGTTCTTC
15	NA	TRBV5-1	TRBD1	TRBJ2-1	CASSWRQGNDNEQFF	TGCGCCAGCAGCTGGCGACAGGGTAACGACAATGAGCAGTTCTTC